These 29 T cell receptor beta chains originate from one sample sequenced in a study of T-cell reconstitution after alpha-beta-depleted transplantation in children. This sample's TCRbeta library carried unique molecular identifier barcodes. TCRdb passed the PCR reads through MiXCR, listing each CDR3 protein once. The sample has around 400,000 distinct CDR3 sequences; roughly 22% are singletons. This specimen consisted of PBMCs from the stem cell graft donor, obtained from the stem cell graft. The receptors were sampled from a human donor who donated a stem cell graft to a child with acute myeloid leukemia.

CDR3 in DNA: TGCGCCAGCAGCTTGACTAGCGAGCAGTTCTTC. Amino acid sequence: CASSLTSEQFF. The chain is built from TRBV5-1 and TRBJ2-1; D perhaps matches TRBD2 (6 bases). The germline V gene encodes CDR1 SGHRS and CDR2 YFSETQ. The CDR3 runs 11 residues. The V and J ends lost 1 base and 10 bases respectively, with 6 bases between them.

V usage is TRBV12-3 or TRBV12-4 and J usage is TRBJ2-1, with 7 bases lining up with TRBD2. The CDR3 is made up of 12 amino acids. V shed 5 bases and J 15 bases; nucleotides not matched to a gene: 10. The CDR3 DNA reads as TGTGCCAGCAGTCCCCCCCGGGGGGTACGGTTCTTC. Its protein is CASSPPRGVRFF.

V is TRBV20-1 and J is TRBJ2-3; 8 bases agree with TRBD2. The germline V gene has CDR1 DFQATT and CDR2 SNEGSKA (reference sequence). The CDR3 has 14 residues. V was clipped by 6 bases and J by 0 bases; unmatched bases: 5. The CDR3 loop reads CSAHIAGSTDTQYF. The DNA for the CDR3 is TGCAGTGCCCACATAGCGGGAAGCACAGATACGCAGTATTTT.

The V gene is TRBV28, the J gene TRBJ2-3, with 10 bases aligning to TRBD2. The germline CDR1 and CDR2 sequences are MDHEN and SYDVKM. CDR3 length: 16 amino acids. With V trimmed by 5 bases and J by 2 bases, 7 bases remained unmatched. The CDR3 nucleotides are TGTGCCAGCAGTCTACGGACTAGCGGATACACAGATACGCAGTATTTT. Translation gives CASSLRTSGYTDTQYF. Looking up the rest from reference TRBV28 and TRBJ2-3 gives the full variable domain: DVKVTQSSRYLVKRTGEKVFLECVQDMDHENMFWYRQDPGLGLRLIYFSYDVKMKEKGDIPEGYSVSREKKERFSLILESASTNQTSMYLCASSLRTSGYTDTQYFGPGTRLTVL.

V and J are TRBV20-1 and TRBJ2-2, with unresolved D. This CDR3 comprises 12 residues. Per the germline V gene, CDR1 is DFQATT and CDR2 is SNEGSKA (reference sequence). Trimming stripped 3 bases from V and 8 bases from J, with 10 bases between. In DNA form, the CDR3 reads TGCAGTGCTAGCTCATACTGGGGGGAGCTGTTTTTT. Its translation: CSASSYWGELFF.

This clonotype came up a few times. This chain uses TRBV7-9 with TRBJ2-1; possibly TRBD1 for D (6 bases). The V end lost 7 bases, the J end lost 6 bases, and 13 bases lay between the germline ends. Germline CDR1 reads SEHNR; CDR2 reads FQNEAQ (reference sequence). This CDR3 has 13 amino acids. The CDR3 sequence: CASTWSGVNEQFF. The DNA for the CDR3 is TGTGCCAGCACCTGGTCAGGGGTCAATGAGCAGTTCTTC. Full variable domain (rest looked up from reference TRBV7-9 and TRBJ2-1): DTGVSQNPRHKITKRGQNVTFRCDPISEHNRLYWYRQTLGQGPEFLTYFQNEAQLEKSRLLSDRFSAERPKGSFSTLEIQRTEQGDSAMYLCASTWSGVNEQFFGPGTRLTVL.

In its sample, this clonotype was seen a few times. This rearrangement joins TRBV20-1 to TRBJ1-4, with D possibly being TRBD1 (6 bases). The germline CDR1 and CDR2 sequences are DFQATT and SNEGSKA (reference sequence). This CDR3 has 15 residues. V lost 2 bases and J 6 bases, leaving 16 bases between the germline ends. The CDR3 DNA follows: TGCAGTGCTAGAAACAATACAGGGTTCGATGAAAAACTGTTTTTT. Translated: CSARNNTGFDEKLFF.

There are a few counts of this clonotype. The rearrangement joins TRBV28 to TRBJ2-1, with 7 bases lining up with TRBD2. This CDR3 is built from 14 residues. The junction had 8 bases not matched to a gene; V was cut back by 10 bases and J by 2 bases. Germline CDR1 MDHEN, CDR2 SYDVKM. The CDR3 is CATRGDPTYNEQFF. In nucleotides, the CDR3 is TGTGCCACCCGGGGGGACCCTACCTACAATGAGCAGTTCTTC.

The chain uses TRBV20-1 and TRBJ1-5; 8 bases align to TRBD1. There are 14 residues in the CDR3. CDR1 and CDR2 (germline): DFQATT, SNEGSKA (reference sequence). J gave up 6 bases and V 0 bases, and 4 bases lay outside the gene matches. The CDR3 DNA is TGCAGTGCTAGAGATGTCCAGGGGGCTCAGCCCCAGCATTTT. The encoded protein is CSARDVQGAQPQHF.

This clonotype has a handful of counts. CDR3 nucleotide sequence: TGTGCCAGCAGTTTGGGCGTAGGGAATGAGCAGTTCTTC. Translation gives CASSLGVGNEQFF. The chain carries TRBV12-3 or TRBV12-4 and TRBJ2-1; D gene unclear. V lost 3 bases, J lost 7 bases, and 10 bases lay in between. This CDR3 is built from 13 residues.

This clonotype was observed a handful of times. The chain carries TRBV5-1 and TRBJ1-2; D is ambiguous. V lost 1 base and J lost 4, with 11 bases in between. This CDR3 has 14 residues. Germline CDR1 and CDR2: SGHRS and YFSETQ. The CDR3 loop is CASSLNSGPYGYTF. In DNA, the CDR3 is TGCGCCAGCAGCTTGAATTCTGGACCCTATGGCTACACCTTC.

This clonotype showed up just a few times. The chain uses TRBV4-2 and TRBJ2-3; D is ambiguous. Per germline, CDR1 LGHNA and CDR2 YNFKEQ. The V and J ends lost 1 base and 0 bases respectively, with 17 bases between them. The CDR3 has 18 amino acids. The CDR3 DNA sequence: TGTGCCAGCAGCCAAGCGTCACTGGCGGAAGCTAGCACAGATACGCAGTATTTT. The encoded protein is CASSQASLAEASTDTQYF.

This clonotype occurred once. The chain links TRBV7-3 to TRBJ1-1, with 9 bases aligning to TRBD1. This CDR3 is built from 14 residues. Germline lookup yields CDR1 SGHTA and CDR2 FQGTGA. J was trimmed by 4 bases and V by 6 bases; bases with no gene match: 6. This chain's CDR3 is CASRQQGAGTEAFF. Written as DNA, the CDR3 is TGTGCCAGCAGACAACAGGGGGCCGGCACTGAAGCTTTCTTT.

The table lists this clonotype with a few counts. The J gene is TRBJ2-7, the V gene TRBV5-1, with D maybe TRBD2 (5 bases). Trimming left V 6 bases short and J 0 bases short, with 10 bases between. There are 13 residues in the CDR3. From germline, CDR1 is SGHRS and CDR2 YFSETQ. In DNA form, the CDR3 reads TGCGCCAGCAAAGAGGGTACCTCCTACGAGCAGTACTTC. Encoded protein: CASKEGTSYEQYF.

In this sample, this clonotype turned up many times. The chain employs TRBV12-3 or TRBV12-4 and TRBJ2-7; 9 bases are a match to TRBD1. Trimming removed 4 bases from V and 3 bases from J; junction bases left unmatched: 7. The CDR3 runs 15 residues. The CDR3 loop is CASSSPGTGIYEQYF. The CDR3 DNA follows: TGTGCCAGCAGTTCCCCCGGGACAGGGATCTACGAGCAGTACTTC.

V and J are TRBV20-1 and TRBJ1-4; D is unclear. Germline assignment: CDR1 DFQATT and CDR2 SNEGSKA (reference sequence). Trimming stripped 7 bases from V and 4 bases from J, with 13 bases between. This CDR3 is 13 amino acids long. The CDR3 spells CSGASFGNEKLFF. The CDR3 DNA sequence: TGCAGTGGGGCCAGTTTTGGTAATGAAAAACTGTTTTTT.

This clonotype was observed a few times. The chain recombines TRBV29-1 with TRBJ1-1; tentative D call: TRBD1 (6 bases). V lost 5 bases, J lost 1 base, and 14 bases lay in between. Germline lookup yields CDR1 SQVTM and CDR2 ANQGSEA. CDR3 size: 14 residues. For the CDR3, the DNA is TGCAGCGTTCAGAGGACAGCCTCGAACACTGAAGCTTTCTTT. Translation gives CSVQRTASNTEAFF.

This clonotype was counted at least ten times. The rearrangement uses TRBV20-1 and TRBJ2-3, with 8 nucleotides matching TRBD1. The J segment lost 6 bases and the V segment lost 4 bases, leaving 12 bases of the junction unmatched. Germline V CDR1 and CDR2: DFQATT, SNEGSKA (reference sequence). The CDR3 runs to 15 residues. The CDR3 nucleotides read TGCAGTGCTACGCATCCGATACGGGACAGGGATACGCAGTATTTT. It encodes CSATHPIRDRDTQYF.

The sample holds a few counts of this clonotype. The V call is TRBV18, the J call TRBJ2-1, with TRBD2 matching over 12 bases. V dropped 0 bases and J dropped 3; count of bases not matched to a gene: 0. In germline, CDR1 is KGHSH, CDR2 LQKENI. This CDR3 has 16 residues. The CDR3 protein is CASSPPTSGSYNEQFF. CDR3 DNA: TGTGCCAGCTCACCACCGACTAGCGGGAGCTACAATGAGCAGTTCTTC.

The chain is built from TRBV4-1 and TRBJ2-3; D uncertain. Per the germline V gene, CDR1 is MGHRA and CDR2 is YSYEKL. V lost 1 base to trimming and J lost 0 bases, with 8 bases between them. The CDR3 is 15 amino acids. The CDR3 DNA reads as TGCGCCAGCAGCCAAGTTAGCTGGAGCACAGATACGCAGTATTTT. Translated, it gives CASSQVSWSTDTQYF.

Only one count was recorded for this clonotype. A read error may account for a junction end that differs from germline. V usage is TRBV13 and J usage is TRBJ2-1; D gene unclear. The CDR3 extends over 15 amino acids. Germline lookup yields CDR1 PRHDT and CDR2 FYEKMQ (reference sequence). CDR3 in amino acids: CASSLGEPLINEQFF. CDR3 nucleotides: TGTGCCAGCAGCCTAGGAGAGCCCCTGATTAATGAGCAGTTCTTC.

The CDR3: CASALRGGLDTQYF. CDR3 in DNA: TGTGCCAGCGCACTAAGGGGGGGACTAGATACGCAGTATTTT. The rearrangement joins TRBV5-4 to TRBJ2-3, with D perhaps TRBD2 (7 bases). This CDR3 is built from 14 residues. The V gene lost 7 bases and the J gene lost 5 bases, with 17 bases spanning the gap. Per germline, CDR1 SGHNT and CDR2 YYREEE (reference sequence).

The J gene is TRBJ2-5, the V gene TRBV12-3 or TRBV12-4; no definite D call. Matching the DNA end better, TRBJ2-7 makes the J call doubtful. CDR3 length equals 14 residues. CDR3 in DNA: TGTGCCAGCAGCTGGGCCGGATTGTCCTACGAGCAGTACTTC. This codes for CASSWAGLSYEQYF.

This clonotype was observed a handful of times. This rearrangement joins TRBV6-5 to TRBJ2-2, with 7 bases fitting TRBD2. The CDR3 contains 16 residues. Germline values: CDR1 MNHEY, CDR2 SVGAGI. V lost 1 base and J lost 1; bases outside the gene matches: 3. The CDR3 bases are TGTGCCAGCAGTTACTGGGGGAGGGGGAACACCGGGGAGCTGTTTTTT. This gives the protein CASSYWGRGNTGELFF.

This sequence joins TRBV11-2 and TRBJ2-1; D unclear. Looked up from germline, CDR1 is SGHAT and CDR2 is FQNNGV. The CDR3 is 17 amino acids. Deletions cut 1 base from V and 1 base from J, with 14 bases between. The CDR3 loop is CASSLVIPLSSYNEQFF. The DNA for the CDR3 is TGTGCCAGCAGCTTAGTCATTCCCCTCAGTTCCTACAATGAGCAGTTCTTC.

J is TRBJ2-3 and V is TRBV10-1, with 13 positions matching TRBD2. The CDR3 loop spans 17 amino acids. V gave up 6 bases and J gave up 1 base; unmatched junction bases: 7. CDR1 and CDR2 (germline): WNHNN, SYGVQD (reference sequence). CDR3 nucleotides: TGCGCCAGCAGCGAACCTGGACTAGCGGGGGGCACAGATACGCAGTATTTT. Translating gives CASSEPGLAGGTDTQYF.

This clonotype was recorded a few times. V gene TRBV10-2 combines with J gene TRBJ2-1; D tentatively reads TRBD1 or TRBD2 (5 bases each). There are 16 residues in the CDR3. The V gene's germline CDR1 is WSHSY and CDR2 SAAADI. V was cut by 1 base and J by 1 base, with 11 bases left in between. CDR3 nucleotides: TGCGCCAGCAGTGAGTTCAGGGACGGGTCCTACAATGAGCAGTTCTTC. Translating it yields CASSEFRDGSYNEQFF.

This clonotype was counted only a few times. V usage is TRBV9 and J usage is TRBJ1-5; D unclear. The CDR3 is 14 residues long. Trimming left V 0 bases short and J 7 bases short, with 11 bases between. Per the germline V gene, CDR1 is SGDLS and CDR2 is YYNGEE. The CDR3 DNA is TGTGCCAGCAGCGTAGAGGCTTCCCAACAGCCCCAGCATTTT. Translated: CASSVEASQQPQHF.

This clonotype was detected many times. J is TRBJ2-1 and V is TRBV10-2; TRBD1 aligns across 7 bases. V lost 10 bases to trimming and J lost 4 bases; unmatched junction nucleotides: 10. Germline lookup yields CDR1 WSHSY and CDR2 SAAADI. The CDR3 consists of 14 residues. In nucleotides, the CDR3 is TGCGCCACCGCCCCGGTCAGGGGGTACAATGAGCAGTTCTTC. Translated: CATAPVRGYNEQFF.